This T cell receptor (beta chain) was retrieved from a study of T cell responses to AZD1222 COVID-19 vaccine. Study information: Pooled samples include second doses given at about 4 or 12 weeks.

Study conclusions and caveats: Spike was spanned by vaccine-associated CD4 TCRs, which were dominant at 160-218 and 743-854. Clonal diversity was possibly underestimated, and white British individuals and females predominated among donors.

Measured with immunoSEQ multiplex PCR; TCRdb has only the in-frame clones, and not every one. The table shows roughly 250,000 clones, with approximately 93% occurring only once. This clone appeared once. Its antigen is not known. Germline and junction disagree at one end, which may indicate a read error. Specimen: peripheral blood, collected on day 0 of AZD1222 vaccination. This receptor was identified in an adult in good health.

The chain's CDR3 is CASSFGTSGGGNF. As DNA, the CDR3 is TGTGCCAGCAGTTTCGGGACTAGCGGGGGCGGGAACTTC. The chain joins TRBV12-3 or TRBV12-4 to TRBJ2-5; 14 positions agree with TRBD2. The CDR3 has 13 amino acids.